This T cell receptor (beta chain) was retrieved from a study of OX40 agonist ivuxolimab in advanced cancers. Overall study context: Age averaged about 66 years (range roughly 23 to 79), and more than 80% were male.

The assay was immunoSEQ multiplex PCR, and TCRdb's table has in-frame clones only and misses some. The repertoire consists of tens of thousands of clones, with about 92% occurring once and the leading ten covering 13% to 15%. V shed 2 bases and J 1 base; nucleotides not matched to a gene: 12. The length of the CDR3 is 19 residues. Germline CDR1 and CDR2: SGHRS and YFSETQ. This chain uses TRBV5-1 with TRBJ2-3, with TRBD2 matching over 11 bases. The TCR originated in an adult with an advanced solid tumor such as melanoma, head and neck, liver or kidney cancer. Material: CD4+ or CD8+ T cells sorted from blood, obtained in a trial of the OX40 agonist ivuxolimab. The CDR3 region is CASSFDSLLAGEGTDTQYF. The CDR3 nucleotides read TGCGCCAGCAGCTTCGACTCCTTACTAGCGGGGGAGGGCACAGATACGCAGTATTTT.